This T cell receptor (beta chain) was profiled in a study of T cells in Graves' hyperthyroidism and ophthalmopathy. The overall study: Initial diagnosis, before any treatment, was when peripheral blood was collected.

General study results and limits: The model made its ophthalmopathy prediction, and onset followed a median 6.5 months later.

Diagnostic decisions used clinical symptoms, serum thyroxine and TRAb, thyroid ultrasound and orbital computed tomography. Amplification of TCR beta CDR3 regions used RNA as the template. An initial round of RT-PCR targeting the TCR CDR3 relied on the HTBI primer set. TCRdb reprocessed the multiplex PCR reads via MiXCR and lists one record per CDR3 protein. The repertoire includes roughly 500,000 distinct CDR3 sequences, approximately 15% of them detected once, and roughly 5.7% sits in the top ten. A remark on this clonotype: Antigen specificity is unknown. This may stem from a read error, because a much larger clone lies one nucleotide away.

The germline CDR1 and CDR2 sequences are DFQATT and SNEGSKA (reference sequence). There are 16 residues in the CDR3. Trimming took 0 bases from V and 5 from J, leaving 19 bases between them. The chain recombines TRBV20-1 with TRBJ2-5; D assignment may be TRBD1 or TRBD2 (5 bases each). Sample: blood. This TCR was recovered from a woman in her thirties with Graves' hyperthyroidism that later progressed to Graves' ophthalmopathy. This chain's CDR3 is CSARDRLGTGQETQYF. The CDR3 DNA reads TGCAGTGCTAGAGATAGGTTAGGGACGGGTCAGGAGACCCAGTACTTC.